These 5 T cell receptor beta chains were all obtained from the same sample, sequenced in a study of T cell changes during pregnancy in multiple sclerosis. Repertoires were generated with immunoSEQ multiplex PCR, while TCRdb's copy carries only in-frame clones and drops some. The sample yields more than 70,000 clones, 93% seen once. Here the sequenced sample was peripheral blood, taken in the second trimester of pregnancy. These receptors originate from a female donor with multiple sclerosis, enrolled in a pregnancy study.

V gene TRBV6-6 combines with J gene TRBJ2-7; 9 bases map to TRBD1. The CDR3 is 14 amino acids. Trimming cost V 4 bases and J 3 bases; bases outside gene matches: 4. In germline, CDR1 is MNHNY, CDR2 SVGAGI (reference sequence). The CDR3 DNA reads TGTGCCAGCAGTTCCGGGACAGGGTTCTACGAGCAGTACTTC. It codes for CASSSGTGFYEQYF.

This clone is a singleton in its sample. The J gene is TRBJ2-1, the V gene TRBV5-1, with 13 bases fitting TRBD2. Germline-derived CDR1 and CDR2 are SGHRS and YFSETQ. V gave up 2 bases and J gave up 5 bases; unmatched junction bases: 4. The CDR3 runs to 16 residues. CDR3: CASSFELAGGHNEQFF. For the CDR3, the DNA is TGCGCCAGCAGCTTTGAACTAGCGGGGGGGCACAATGAGCAGTTCTTC.

The CDR3 sequence is CASRRDRGYYYEQYF. DNA for the CDR3: TGTGCCAGCAGGAGGGACAGAGGCTACTACTACGAGCAGTACTTC. This chain connects TRBV6-4 to TRBJ2-7, with 7 bases identical to TRBD1. In germline, CDR1 is MRHNA, CDR2 SNTAGT. V shed 6 bases, J shed 3 bases, and the junction held 11 bases outside the gene matches. This CDR3 contains 15 residues.

This clone was seen a single time. The rearrangement joins TRBV18 to TRBJ2-1; D perhaps matches TRBD2 (5 bases). V was shortened by 6 bases and J by 6 bases, with 15 bases between the two germline ends. The CDR3 loop spans 14 amino acids. From germline, CDR1 is KGHSH and CDR2 LQKENI. CDR3: CASSMDSAGNEQFF. The CDR3 DNA sequence: TGTGCCAGCTCCATGGACTCGGCCGGCAATGAGCAGTTCTTC.

Only one count was recorded for this clone. The V call is TRBV28, the J call TRBJ1-2, with TRBD1 matching 7 bases. V lost 7 bases to trimming and J lost 8 bases; unmatched junction nucleotides: 10. Germline V gene lookup returns CDR1 MDHEN and CDR2 SYDVKM. The CDR3 length is 13 residues. DNA of the CDR3: TGTGCCAGCACCTCCGACAGGGCGGCGGGCTACACCTTC. Translated: CASTSDRAAGYTF.